The 31 T cell receptor beta chains in this list originate from one sample, sequenced in a study of blood T cells in healthy people across ages. PCR was performed a second time for about 7 to 12 cycles using a sample-barcoded 5' primer and a J-beta primer mix. One entry per CDR3 protein, called by TCRdb with MiXCR from the 5' RACE reads. In the table there are some 760,000 distinct CDR3 sequences, around a quarter of which are singletons. The data also belong to a second study, concerning T cells of mothers and their children.

The source material was blood. These receptors originate from a boy younger than 18 in good health.

The chain employs TRBV10-3 and TRBJ2-3, with 12 bases lining up with TRBD2. Germline CDR1 and CDR2: ENHRY and SYGVKD. The CDR3 spans 15 residues. After removal of 4 bases from V and 5 bases from J, the junction contained 4 bases not matched to a gene. Here the CDR3 DNA reads TGTGCCATCAGTGGACTAGCGGGGGAGGAAGATACGCAGTATTTT. Its protein is CAISGLAGEEDTQYF.

To note about this clonotype: Sequence at one end of the junction differs from germline and may be a read error. The rearrangement uses TRBV3-1 and TRBJ2-2; D unresolved. Germline V gives CDR1 LGHDT, CDR2 YNNKEL (reference sequence). The CDR3 spans 14 residues. The CDR3 sequence is CASSPPTDTGELFF. CDR3 in DNA: TGCGCCAGCAGCCCTCCCACAGACACCGGGGAGCTGTTTTTT.

For this clonotype: Compared with germline, one end of the junction differs, possibly owing to a read error. This sequence joins TRBV4-1 and TRBJ2-1; D may be TRBD2 (5 bases). Germline lookup yields CDR1 MGHRA and CDR2 YSYEKL. CDR3 length: 13 amino acids. This CDR3 is CASSASRYNERFF. CDR3 DNA sequence: TGCGCCAGCAGTGCTAGCCGTTACAATGAGCGGTTCTTC.

J is TRBJ1-2 and V is TRBV29-1; D gene unclear. V was clipped by 5 bases and J by 1 base, with 14 bases between them. In germline, CDR1 is SQVTM, CDR2 ANQGSEA. The CDR3 covers 14 residues. The CDR3 here is CSVLGSIGNYGYTF. The CDR3, as DNA: TGCAGCGTTCTAGGATCAATTGGTAACTATGGCTACACCTTC.

The chain employs TRBV2 and TRBJ2-3, with TRBD1 matching over 9 bases. Germline trimming cut 0 bases from V and 5 bases from J; bases unmatched to any gene: 6. This CDR3 is 16 amino acids long. Germline values: CDR1 SNHLY, CDR2 FYNNEI. The CDR3 sequence is CASSEARTGEGDTQYF. CDR3 coding DNA: TGTGCCAGCAGTGAAGCGCGGACAGGGGAGGGAGATACGCAGTATTTT. The full variable domain, in which reference TRBV2 and TRBJ2-3 provide the parts outside the CDR3, is EPEVTQTPSHQVTQMGQEVILRCVPISNHLYFYWYRQILGQKVEFLVSFYNNEISEKSEIFDDQFSVERPDGSNFTLKIRSTKLEDSAMYFCASSEARTGEGDTQYFGPGTRLTVL.

The chain employs TRBV25-1 and TRBJ2-5, with D hard to call. CDR1 MGHDK and CDR2 SYGVNS come from the germline V gene. The CDR3 covers 15 residues. Trimming shortened V by 1 base and J by 0 bases, and 9 bases separated the two germline ends. CDR3 nucleotide sequence: TGTGCCAGCAGTGAATGGGTCAGAGACCAAGAGACCCAGTACTTC. Translation: CASSEWVRDQETQYF.

This rearrangement joins TRBV5-1 to TRBJ2-5; D is ambiguous. The V gene's germline CDR1 is SGHRS and CDR2 YFSETQ. V shed 5 bases and J shed 5 bases, with 10 bases lying between them. This CDR3 comprises 12 residues. The DNA for the CDR3 is TGCGCCAGCAGACGAGAAATGGAGACCCAGTACTTC. This encodes CASRREMETQYF.

This clonotype was seen a handful of times. The chain is built from TRBV6-6 and TRBJ2-1, with D maybe TRBD2 (6 bases). The germline V gene encodes CDR1 MNHNY and CDR2 SVGAGI (reference sequence). The germline V and J ends were trimmed by 2 bases and 2 bases, with 10 bases remaining between them. The CDR3 has 15 residues. CDR3 DNA sequence: TGTGCCAGCAGTTACGGGCTAGCGCCCTACAATGAGCAGTTCTTC. This codes for CASSYGLAPYNEQFF.

The chain combines TRBV5-1 with TRBJ2-5; 7 bases map to TRBD1. The end of the DNA is better explained by TRBJ2-1, so the J call may be wrong. CDR1 and CDR2 from the germline V gene are SGHRS and YFSETQ. The CDR3 length is 15 residues. The CDR3 nucleotides read TGCGCCAGCAGCTTGGGACAGGGAGCTGGAATTGAGCAGTTCTTC. Protein product: CASSLGQGAGIEQFF.

This chain joins TRBV12-3 or TRBV12-4 and TRBJ2-5, with D possibly being TRBD1 (5 bases). Trimming removed 3 bases from V and 5 bases from J, with 13 bases in between. CDR3 length: 14 residues. The CDR3 loop is CASSLAGSFETQYF. In DNA, the CDR3 is TGTGCCAGCAGTTTGGCAGGGTCGTTCGAGACCCAGTACTTC.

The V and J genes are TRBV5-1 and TRBJ2-3; 10 nucleotides agree with TRBD2. Germline V gene lookup returns CDR1 SGHRS and CDR2 YFSETQ. V shed 4 bases, J shed 6 bases, and the junction held 14 bases outside the gene matches. CDR3 length: 17 residues. CDR3 DNA sequence: TGCGCCAGCAGCACCTACCCTAGCGGGAGCTCTTCGGATACGCAGTATTTT. It encodes CASSTYPSGSSSDTQYF.

This clonotype was picked up one time. The V and J genes are TRBV12-3 or TRBV12-4 and TRBJ2-5, with a possible D match to TRBD1 (5 bases). The J call is in doubt because the DNA end fits TRBJ2-7 better. The CDR3 covers 14 residues. In DNA form, the CDR3 reads TGTGCCAGCACCTTGGGGCCTCGGATCTACGAGCAGTACTTC. Protein sequence: CASTLGPRIYEQYF.

The rearrangement links TRBV7-9 to TRBJ1-2; weak D call: TRBD1 (6 bases). The CDR3 runs to 13 residues. The V and J ends lost 4 bases and 7 bases respectively, with 13 bases between them. Germline CDR1 SEHNR, CDR2 FQNEAQ (reference sequence). This CDR3 is CASSSAGASGYTF. DNA for the CDR3: TGTGCCAGCAGCTCCGCGGGGGCGAGTGGCTACACCTTC.

The V call is TRBV5-6, the J call TRBJ2-1; 10 positions agree with TRBD1. The V segment lost 0 bases and the J segment 9 bases; nucleotides outside the gene matches: 6. There are 15 residues in the CDR3. Germline-derived CDR1 and CDR2 are SGHDT and YYEEEE. Here the CDR3 reads CASSLVWTGGGEQFF. CDR3 coding DNA: TGTGCCAGCAGCTTGGTATGGACAGGGGGGGGTGAGCAGTTCTTC. The complete variable domain, with remaining parts taken from reference TRBV5-6 and TRBJ2-1, reads DAGVTQSPTHLIKTRGQQVTLRCSPKSGHDTVSWYQQALGQGPQFIFQYYEEEERQRGNFPDRFSGHQFPNYSSELNVNALLLGDSALYLCASSLVWTGGGEQFFGPGTRLTVL.

The chain has TRBV28 and TRBJ2-2; D is perhaps TRBD2 (5 bases). The V gene's germline CDR1 is MDHEN and CDR2 SYDVKM. Trimming stripped 6 bases from V and 6 bases from J, with 23 bases between. The CDR3 is 17 residues long. CDR3 residues: CASRPERGLRPSGELFF. The DNA for the CDR3 is TGTGCCAGCAGACCCGAACGGGGTTTGCGACCGTCCGGGGAGCTGTTTTTT. The variable domain in full, with the rest retrieved from reference TRBV28 and TRBJ2-2, is DVKVTQSSRYLVKRTGEKVFLECVQDMDHENMFWYRQDPGLGLRLIYFSYDVKMKEKGDIPEGYSVSREKKERFSLILESASTNQTSMYLCASRPERGLRPSGELFFGEGSRLTVL.

The V gene is TRBV28, the J gene TRBJ2-1, with D perhaps TRBD1 (6 bases). CDR1 is MDHEN and CDR2 is SYDVKM in the germline V gene. The germline V and J ends were trimmed by 7 bases and 10 bases, with 14 bases remaining between them. The CDR3 runs 12 residues. This CDR3 is CASITGTREQFF. The CDR3 DNA reads as TGTGCCAGCATTACAGGGACGCGCGAGCAGTTCTTC.

The J gene is TRBJ2-5, the V gene TRBV5-6; D not certain. V was trimmed by 2 bases and J by 2 bases, leaving 10 bases between them. This CDR3 region has 14 residues. Germline-derived CDR1 and CDR2 are SGHDT and YYEEEE. The CDR3 loop reads CASSFRHEQETQYF. In nucleotides, the CDR3 is TGTGCCAGCAGCTTCCGACACGAACAAGAGACCCAGTACTTC.

As for this clonotype: Without the conserved terminal phenylalanine or tryptophan, this CDR3 likely stems from a read error. The V call is TRBV5-6, the J call TRBJ2-1, with 7 bases identical to TRBD1. The DNA end lines up better with TRBJ2-7; the J call may be wrong. This CDR3 has 18 residues. Germline V lookup: CDR1 SGHDT, CDR2 YYEEEE. The CDR3 spells CASSPTGRGFIGGYEQYL. The CDR3 bases are TGTGCCAGCAGCCCGACAGGGCGCGGTTTCATTGGGGGCTACGAGCAGTACCTC.

This clonotype was recorded a few times. The gene calls are TRBV10-2 and TRBJ2-4, with D maybe TRBD2 (5 bases). The CDR3 runs to 18 residues. Trimming removed 0 bases from V and 0 bases from J, with 15 bases in between. Germline V gives CDR1 WSHSY, CDR2 SAAADI. This CDR3 reads CASSESTWENVAKNIQYF. Written as DNA, the CDR3 is TGCGCCAGCAGTGAGTCGACTTGGGAGAACGTAGCCAAAAACATTCAGTACTTC.

This clonotype was counted a few times. The chain links TRBV20-1 to TRBJ2-5; possibly TRBD1 or TRBD2 for D (5 bases each). Trimming took 6 bases from V and 3 from J, leaving 14 bases between them. This CDR3 comprises 13 residues. Germline V gene data show CDR1 as DFQATT and CDR2 as SNEGSKA (reference sequence). The CDR3 reads CSAEFGTEETQYF. Here the CDR3 DNA reads TGCAGTGCGGAGTTCGGGACCGAAGAGACCCAGTACTTC.

The chain recombines TRBV2 with TRBJ2-6; tentative D call: TRBD1 (5 bases). Trimming left V 8 bases short and J 0 bases short, with 14 bases between. The CDR3 loop spans 16 amino acids. Per germline, CDR1 SNHLY and CDR2 FYNNEI. In DNA, the CDR3 is TGTGCCAGCTCCCCGGACACCAGCTCTGGGGCCAACGTCCTGACTTTC. It yields the protein CASSPDTSSGANVLTF.

V and J are TRBV9 and TRBJ2-7, with 9 nucleotides matching TRBD1. The junction had 6 bases not matched to a gene; V was cut back by 0 bases and J by 2 bases. The germline V gene encodes CDR1 SGDLS and CDR2 YYNGEE. The length of the CDR3 is 16 residues. The CDR3 here is CASSVATGTGPYEQYF. The CDR3 region has the DNA TGTGCCAGCAGCGTAGCAACCGGGACAGGGCCCTACGAGCAGTACTTC.

The rearrangement uses TRBV7-9 and TRBJ2-3; D is uncertain. The CDR3 has 13 amino acids. Germline CDR1 and CDR2: SEHNR and FQNEAQ (reference sequence). Deletions cut 5 bases from V and 4 bases from J, with 10 bases between. CDR3 nucleotides: TGTGCCAGCAGCCCCCCTGTGGCAGATACGCAGTATTTT. This translates into CASSPPVADTQYF. Looking up the rest from reference TRBV7-9 and TRBJ2-3 gives the full variable domain: DTGVSQNPRHKITKRGQNVTFRCDPISEHNRLYWYRQTLGQGPEFLTYFQNEAQLEKSRLLSDRFSAERPKGSFSTLEIQRTEQGDSAMYLCASSPPVADTQYFGPGTRLTVL.

In the case of this clonotype: The junction departs from the called germline gene at one end, perhaps through a read error. CDR3: CAGSPGSEQFF. The CDR3 DNA sequence: TGTGCCGGCAGCCCCGGCAGTGAGCAGTTCTTC. This rearrangement joins TRBV28 to TRBJ2-5; D remains unclear. TRBJ2-1 matches the DNA end more closely, so the J call is doubtful. CDR1 MDHEN and CDR2 SYDVKM come from the germline V gene. The CDR3 loop spans 11 amino acids.

V is TRBV7-2 and J is TRBJ2-5, with 12 bases that match TRBD2. This CDR3 spans 15 amino acids. The germline gives CDR1 SGHTA, CDR2 FQGNSA. After removal of 5 bases from V and 3 bases from J, the junction contained 4 bases not matched to a gene. In nucleotides, the CDR3 is TGTGCCAGCAGCCGGACTAGCGGGGTCAAAGAGACCCAGTACTTC. It codes for CASSRTSGVKETQYF.

This clonotype was found a few times. The J gene is TRBJ2-3, the V gene TRBV7-2; 7 bases fit TRBD2. Germline loops: CDR1 SGHTA, CDR2 FQGNSA. This CDR3 is 15 amino acids long. V lost 6 bases to trimming and J lost 0 bases; unmatched junction nucleotides: 6. The CDR3 nucleotides are TGTGCCAGCAGTAGACAAGCGGGGAGCACAGATACGCAGTATTTT. It encodes CASSRQAGSTDTQYF. The full variable domain, with the rest looked up from reference TRBV7-2 and TRBJ2-3, is GAGVSQSPSNKVTEKGKDVELRCDPISGHTALYWYRQSLGQGLEFLIYFQGNSAPDKSGLPSDRFSAERTGGSVSTLTIQRTQQEDSAVYLCASSRQAGSTDTQYFGPGTRLTVL.

The chain recombines TRBV15 with TRBJ2-4; no clear D. Germline V gene data show CDR1 as LNHNV and CDR2 as YYDKDF (reference sequence). V was shortened by 5 bases and J by 5 bases, with 7 bases between the two germline ends. The CDR3 has 12 amino acids. DNA for the CDR3: TGTGCCACCAGCTGGACCCAAAACATTCAGTACTTC. This encodes CATSWTQNIQYF. The whole variable domain, filled in from reference TRBV15 and TRBJ2-4, reads DAMVIQNPRYQVTQFGKPVTLSCSQTLNHNVMYWYQQKSSQAPKLLFHYYDKDFNNEADTPDNFQSRRPNTSFCFLDIRSPGLGDTAMYLCATSWTQNIQYFGAGTRLSVL.

CDR3 nucleotides: TGCAGTGCTAGTGTTGTGGGGGGGATCCAAGAGACCCAGTACTTC. Translating gives CSASVVGGIQETQYF. The J gene is TRBJ2-5, the V gene TRBV20-1, with 7 bases matching TRBD2. The CDR3 is 15 amino acids. V shed 3 bases and J 1 base; nucleotides not matched to a gene: 8. Germline CDR1 reads DFQATT; CDR2 reads SNEGSKA (reference sequence).

This clonotype showed up just a few times. This chain uses TRBV29-1 with TRBJ2-2; D gene unclear. This CDR3 is built from 14 residues. V shed 4 bases and J shed 1 base, with 10 bases lying between them. Germline lookup yields CDR1 SQVTM and CDR2 ANQGSEA. DNA of the CDR3: TGCAGCGTTGCAAGTCAGAAGAACACCGGGGAGCTGTTTTTT. Protein sequence: CSVASQKNTGELFF.

This clonotype was seen a handful of times. The chain employs TRBV6-5 and TRBJ1-2; no reliable D call. This CDR3 region has 15 residues. Germline V CDR1 and CDR2: MNHEY, SVGAGI. The V gene lost 0 bases and the J gene lost 4 bases, with 12 bases spanning the gap. In DNA, the CDR3 is TGTGCCAGCAGTTACTCCACGGGGTACAGCTATGGCTACACCTTC. It translates to CASSYSTGYSYGYTF.

This clonotype was recorded only once. The chain links TRBV29-1 to TRBJ2-2; D might be TRBD1 (5 bases). Germline V lookup: CDR1 SQVTM, CDR2 ANQGSEA. This CDR3 region has 13 residues. Trimming removed 4 bases from V and 5 bases from J, with 11 bases in between. The CDR3 sequence is CSVGTMGTGELFF. CDR3 sequence (DNA): TGCAGCGTTGGGACAATGGGTACCGGGGAGCTGTTTTTT.